These T cell receptor beta chains were read from a single sample in a study of shared clonotypes between healthy human individuals. Assay: immunoSEQ multiplex PCR; the TCRdb copy retains only in-frame clones and omits some. Among 330,000 or so clones listed, less than 85% were seen once. The sample taken for sequencing was memory CD4+ T cells sorted from blood. The receptors here all came from a man aged 25 to 40 in good health. Both conserved end residues are part of each CDR3. A D gene is named only where the DNA matches it firmly. Part of the rows lack a size; the others show once, few, many or a class for expanded clones.

v_call	j_call	d_call	clone_size	cdr3_aa	cdr3_nt
TRBV11-2	TRBJ2-7	.	once	CASSLVGRIYEQYF	TGTGCCAGCAGCTTAGTCGGGCGGATCTACGAGCAGTACTTC
TRBV6-1	TRBJ1-2	TRBD1	.	CASIPGQGFYGYTF	TGTGCCAGCATCCCGGGACAGGGATTCTATGGCTACACCTTC
TRBV6-1	TRBJ1-4	TRBD1	.	CASSGRGRANEKLFF	TGTGCCAGTTCCGGCAGGGGGCGAGCTAATGAAAAACTGTTTTTT
TRBV29-1	TRBJ1-4	.	once	CSVEPPGGAGEKLFF	TGCAGCGTTGAACCCCCCGGAGGGGCGGGGGAAAAACTGTTTTTT
TRBV7-9	TRBJ2-3	TRBD2	.	CASSLARTSGSMDTQYF	TGTGCCAGCAGCTTAGCACGGACTAGCGGGAGTATGGATACGCAGTATTTT
TRBV25-1	TRBJ2-2	TRBD1	.	CASSESWTGENTGELFF	TGTGCCAGCAGTGAATCGTGGACAGGGGAGAACACCGGGGAGCTGTTTTTT
TRBV14	TRBJ2-1	.	.	CASMAPRFF	TGTGCCAGCATGGCGCCCCGGTTCTTC
TRBV29-1	TRBJ2-5	.	.	CSVVTPGETQYF	TGCAGCGTTGTGACACCCGGGGAGACCCAGTACTTC
TRBV19	TRBJ2-7	.	.	CASSFGDRAYEQYF	TGTGCCAGTAGTTTTGGGGATCGGGCCTACGAGCAGTACTTC
TRBV6-1	TRBJ2-3	.	.	CASTRRGSTDTQYF	TGTGCCAGCACCAGAAGGGGGAGCACAGATACGCAGTATTTT
TRBV14	TRBJ2-5	TRBD2	.	CASSQGLAGGETQYF	TGTGCCAGCAGCCAAGGACTAGCGGGAGGGGAGACCCAGTACTTC
TRBV6-1	TRBJ1-4	.	.	CASSDTTATNEKLFF	TGTGCCAGCAGTGATACAACTGCAACTAATGAAAAACTGTTTTTT
TRBV18	TRBJ2-5	.	few	CASSPQETQYF	TGTGCCAGCTCACCACAAGAGACCCAGTACTTC
TRBV19	TRBJ2-1	TRBD2	.	CASNLLAGGKYEQFF	TGTGCCAGTAACCTTCTAGCGGGAGGAAAGTATGAGCAGTTCTTC
TRBV10-1	TRBJ1-1	.	.	CASSWTENTEAFF	TGCGCCAGCAGTTGGACCGAGAACACTGAAGCTTTCTTT
TRBV29-1	TRBJ1-5	.	.	CSVEEREGQPQHF	TGCAGCGTTGAAGAGCGAGAAGGACAGCCCCAGCATTTT
TRBV5-5	TRBJ2-1	.	few	CASSLAWTVNEQFF	TGTGCCAGCAGCTTGGCCTGGACAGTTAATGAGCAGTTCTTC
TRBV10-2	TRBJ1-1	TRBD1	few	CASRATGVFDGAFF	TGCGCCAGCAGGGCGACAGGGGTTTTTGATGGAGCTTTCTTT
TRBV15	TRBJ1-2	.	.	CATSRTRGAYGYTF	TGTGCCACCAGCAGGACCCGGGGCGCCTATGGCTACACCTTC
TRBV5-5	TRBJ2-3	.	.	CASSLATPSTDTQYF	TGTGCCAGCAGCCTGGCGACCCCTAGCACAGATACGCAGTATTTT
TRBV10-3	TRBJ1-5	.	.	CAISDLGNQPQHF	TGTGCCATCAGTGATTTAGGCAATCAGCCCCAGCATTTT
TRBV19	TRBJ1-2	TRBD1	few	CASSTNPGQGGFGYTF	TGTGCCAGTAGTACGAACCCGGGACAGGGGGGCTTTGGCTACACCTTC
TRBV6-1	TRBJ2-7	.	few	CASSALAGQGIYEQYF	TGTGCCAGCAGTGCCCTAGCGGGACAGGGGATCTACGAGCAGTACTTC
TRBV10-2	TRBJ2-7	.	.	CASSETRAINAGEQYF	TGCGCCAGCAGTGAGACCAGGGCGATTAACGCGGGCGAGCAGTACTTC
TRBV7-2	TRBJ2-5	TRBD1	.	CASSLAGTGEETQYF	TGTGCCAGCAGCTTAGCCGGGACAGGGGAAGAGACCCAGTACTTC
TRBV27	TRBJ2-4	.	.	CASSLLGEGIQYF	TGTGCCAGCAGTTTGCTTGGGGAAGGCATTCAGTACTTC
TRBV5-1	TRBJ2-1	TRBD2	.	CASSLVSSGSNEQFF	TGCGCCAGCAGCTTGGTGTCTAGCGGGAGCAATGAGCAGTTCTTC
TRBV5-1	TRBJ1-2	.	.	CASSLEWGRDYGYTF	TGCGCCAGCAGCTTGGAATGGGGGCGCGACTATGGCTACACCTTC
TRBV5-1	TRBJ2-7	TRBD1	.	CASSLATGQGRSEQYF	TGCGCCAGCAGCTTGGCCACGGGACAGGGGAGGAGCGAGCAGTACTTC
TRBV6-1	TRBJ2-5	.	few	CASSERRLQETQYF	TGTGCCAGCAGTGAACGGAGACTACAAGAGACCCAGTACTTC
TRBV5-1	TRBJ2-2	TRBD1	.	CASSSTGTANTGELFF	TGCGCCAGCAGCTCAACCGGGACAGCGAACACCGGGGAGCTGTTTTTT
TRBV18	TRBJ2-1	TRBD2	once	CASSSTGTSGSRSLGEQFF	TGTGCCAGCTCCTCTACCGGGACTAGCGGGAGTAGGTCCCTCGGAGAGCAGTTCTTC
TRBV2	TRBJ1-2	.	once	CASKGPWDTDF	TGTGCCAGCAAGGGGCCGTGGGACACCGACTTC
TRBV2	TRBJ2-2	.	.	CASRFGTGELFF	TGTGCCAGCAGGTTTGGGACCGGGGAGCTGTTTTTT
TRBV18	TRBJ2-1	TRBD2	.	CASSQLTSGPRDEQFF	TGTGCCAGCTCGCAACTGACTAGCGGACCCAGGGATGAGCAGTTCTTC
TRBV5-6	TRBJ2-1	TRBD1	.	CASSRGGRQGGLREQFF	TGTGCCAGCAGCCGGGGAGGGCGACAGGGGGGACTGAGAGAGCAGTTCTTC
TRBV28	TRBJ1-3	.	.	CASSWGGGNTIYF	TGTGCCAGCAGTTGGGGGGGTGGAAACACCATATATTTT
TRBV7-9	TRBJ1-4	TRBD1	.	CASSWDGDRETNEKLFF	TGTGCCAGCAGCTGGGACGGAGACAGGGAAACTAATGAAAAACTGTTTTTT
TRBV10-3	TRBJ2-7	TRBD1	.	CAIKGDSSYEQYF	TGTGCCATCAAGGGGGACAGTTCCTACGAGCAGTACTTC
TRBV27	TRBJ1-1	.	.	CASITPVVNGAFF	TGTGCCAGCATAACCCCAGTGGTGAACGGAGCTTTCTTT
TRBV7-7	TRBJ2-2	TRBD1	.	CASSYGTGGQGELFF	TGTGCTAGCAGCTATGGGACAGGGGGACAAGGGGAGCTGTTTTTT
TRBV27	TRBJ1-2	.	.	CASSLAGDTYGYTF	TGTGCCAGCAGTTTAGCAGGGGATACCTATGGCTACACCTTC
TRBV2	TRBJ1-5	TRBD1	.	CASSQPTGGFQPQHF	TGTGCCAGCAGTCAACCCACAGGGGGATTTCAGCCCCAGCATTTT
TRBV29-1	TRBJ2-7	.	.	CSAVMPPYEQYF	TGCAGCGCTGTTATGCCTCCCTACGAGCAGTACTTC
TRBV13	TRBJ2-3	TRBD2	.	CASSQMTGLAGVTQYF	TGTGCCAGCAGCCAGATGACAGGACTAGCGGGAGTTACGCAGTATTTT
TRBV5-1	TRBJ2-5	.	.	CASRSGETQYF	TGCGCCAGCAGGTCCGGTGAGACCCAGTACTTC
TRBV27	TRBJ1-1	.	.	CASSLSGTLMNTEAFF	TGTGCCAGCAGTTTATCGGGGACACTTATGAACACTGAAGCTTTCTTT
TRBV6-6	TRBJ2-7	TRBD1	.	CASSYPRMGTGHEQYF	TGTGCCAGCAGTTACCCACGTATGGGGACAGGCCATGAGCAGTACTTC
TRBV7-8	TRBJ2-5	.	.	CASSSQETQYF	TGTGCCAGCAGCTCGCAAGAGACCCAGTACTTC
TRBV5-4	TRBJ2-5	.	once	CASSRGGRETQYF	TGTGCCAGCAGCAGGGGAGGTAGGGAGACCCAGTACTTC
TRBV6-5	TRBJ2-2	TRBD1	.	CASRAGGFLARELFF	TGTGCCAGCAGGGCAGGGGGATTCCTCGCCCGGGAGCTGTTTTTT
TRBV13	TRBJ2-1	TRBD2	few	CASSWGSGRFRSYNEQFF	TGTGCCAGCAGCTGGGGGAGCGGGAGGTTTAGGTCCTACAATGAGCAGTTCTTC
TRBV6-5	TRBJ2-7	TRBD1	.	CASRIRDRDSYEQYF	TGTGCCAGCAGAATCCGGGACAGGGATTCCTACGAGCAGTACTTC
TRBV2	TRBJ2-1	TRBD1	.	CASSADRGGEQFF	TGTGCCAGCAGCGCCGACAGGGGAGGTGAGCAGTTCTTC
TRBV7-7	TRBJ2-6	TRBD1	.	CASSTGGAGANVLTF	TGTGCCAGCAGCACAGGGGGAGCTGGGGCCAACGTCCTGACTTTC
TRBV5-1	TRBJ2-3	TRBD2	.	CASSLGASGATDTQYF	TGCGCCAGCAGCTTGGGGGCTAGCGGAGCCACAGATACGCAGTATTTT
TRBV19	TRBJ1-2	TRBD1	.	CATWDRGYDGYTF	TGTGCCACCTGGGACAGGGGATATGATGGCTACACCTTC